This entry describes one T cell receptor (beta chain). Data came from immunoSEQ multiplex PCR; TCRdb stores just in-frame clones and leaves some out. The sample lists about 2 million clones; roughly 94% were seen once. The data were taken from a study of shared clonotypes between healthy human individuals. Germline V gives CDR1 MNHNY, CDR2 SVGAGI (reference sequence). The CDR3 runs to 15 residues. The trim removed 2 bases at V and 2 bases at J, leaving 3 bases unmatched. The sequence was collected from a young man in good health. The J gene is TRBJ2-7, the V gene TRBV6-6; 10 positions match TRBD2. The sample consisted of naive CD4+ T cells sorted from blood. Described subset: CD45RA+ positively selected. The DNA of the CDR3 is TGTGCCAGCAGTTACGTCACTAGCGGGGCCTACGAGCAGTACTTC. It encodes CASSYVTSGAYEQYF.